What follows are 13 T cell receptor beta chains derived from one specimen sequenced in a study of cytomegalovirus exposure and HLA in healthy donors. PCR amplification relied on 60 Vbeta primers (plus 13 Jbeta primers). Sequencing was performed with immunoSEQ multiplex PCR; in TCRdb, only in-frame clones are kept and a portion is missing. This table holds roughly 190,000 clones, approximately 79% found once. Sequenced material: PBMCs. These TCRs come from a man aged 35 to 55 in good health and CMV-seropositive.

The chain carries TRBV29-1 and TRBJ2-1; 9 bases align to TRBD1. V lost 3 bases, J lost 5 bases, and 5 bases stayed unmatched. Germline V gene data show CDR1 as SQVTM and CDR2 as ANQGSEA. The CDR3 has 14 amino acids. The CDR3 protein is CSVEGDRVNNEQFF. Here the CDR3 DNA reads TGCAGCGTTGAGGGGGACAGGGTGAACAATGAGCAGTTCTTC.

This clone was found once. The chain combines TRBV5-1 with TRBJ2-4, with 7 bases matching TRBD1. V gave up 0 bases and J gave up 5 bases; unmatched junction bases: 5. The CDR3 length is 15 residues. Germline CDR1 is SGHRS and CDR2 is YFSETQ. The CDR3 DNA sequence: TGCGCCAGCAGCTTGGTACCGGGACAGCAAAACATTCAGTACTTC. Amino acids: CASSLVPGQQNIQYF. Full variable domain (remainder filled in from reference TRBV5-1 and TRBJ2-4): KAGVTQTPRYLIKTRGQQVTLSCSPISGHRSVSWYQQTPGQGLQFLFEYFSETQRNKGNFPGRFSGRQFSNSRSEMNVSTLELGDSALYLCASSLVPGQQNIQYFGAGTRLSVL.

The chain joins TRBV19 to TRBJ1-1; 8 bases are a match to TRBD1. This CDR3 has 13 residues. Germline trimming cut 4 bases from V and 11 bases from J; bases unmatched to any gene: 9. Per germline, CDR1 LNHDA and CDR2 SQIVND (reference sequence). CDR3 sequence reads: CASSTRGQGLAFF. The CDR3 DNA follows: TGTGCCAGTAGTACCCGCGGACAGGGTTTGGCTTTCTTT.

To note about this clone: One end of the junction is discordant with germline, which a read error may explain. The rearrangement links TRBV7-7 to TRBJ2-5; 7 bases fit TRBD2. The germline V gene has CDR1 SSHAT and CDR2 FNYEAQ (reference sequence). The CDR3 runs to 15 residues. As DNA, the CDR3 is TGTGCTAGCAGCTTGACTAGCCTATTCCAAGAGACCCAGTACTTC. Translation gives CASSLTSLFQETQYF.

This chain uses TRBV30 with TRBJ1-1; no clear D gene. Germline assignment: CDR1 GTSNPN and CDR2 SVGIG (reference sequence). Trimming left V 6 bases short and J 0 bases short, with 8 bases between. The CDR3 extends over 12 amino acids. CDR3 nucleotides: TGTGCCTGTATACCGGTGAACACTGAAGCTTTCTTT. Its translation is CACIPVNTEAFF.

Only a few counts were recorded for this clone. In DNA form, the CDR3 reads TGTGCCAGCAGCCTCAGCGGGGGTGGCGACGAGCAGTACTTC. It is translated as CASSLSGGGDEQYF. The chain combines TRBV7-6 with TRBJ2-7; 8 positions match TRBD2. With 5 bases clipped from V and 5 bases from J, the junction kept 8 bases outside the gene matches. The germline CDR1 and CDR2 sequences are SGHVS and FNYEAQ. This CDR3 region has 14 residues.

The V call is TRBV6-5, the J call TRBJ1-4; D ambiguous. CDR3 size: 14 residues. Germline lookup yields CDR1 MNHEY and CDR2 SVGAGI. Trimming shortened V by 8 bases and J by 8 bases, and 18 bases separated the two germline ends. CDR3 in amino acids: CASGLQRSQEKLFF. For the CDR3, the DNA is TGTGCCAGCGGACTACAGCGGTCCCAGGAAAAACTGTTTTTT.

The rearrangement joins TRBV27 to TRBJ1-1, with TRBD1 matching 8 bases. This CDR3 is built from 16 residues. Germline trimming cut 5 bases from V and 0 bases from J; bases unmatched to any gene: 8. CDR1 and CDR2 (germline): MNHEY, SMNVEV (reference sequence). The DNA of the CDR3 is TGTGCCAGCAGTCCCGGGACAGGAGTCGTGAACACTGAAGCTTTCTTT. This sequence encodes CASSPGTGVVNTEAFF.

The chain combines TRBV13 with TRBJ2-2; D is perhaps TRBD2 (6 bases). The CDR3 spans 17 residues. V was shortened by 1 base and J by 7 bases, with 19 bases between the two germline ends. Germline V gene lookup returns CDR1 PRHDT and CDR2 FYEKMQ (reference sequence). CDR3 DNA: TGTGCCAGCAGCTTAGAGGCAGGCGGGGCTACTGGCGGGGAGCTGTTTTTT. Amino acids: CASSLEAGGATGGELFF.

The chain carries TRBV19 and TRBJ2-3; 9 bases agree with TRBD1. Germline trimming cut 6 bases from V and 2 bases from J; bases unmatched to any gene: 12. CDR1 is LNHDA, CDR2 SQIVND, per germline (reference sequence). The CDR3 is 17 amino acids. The CDR3 protein is CASRSGRTGALTDTQYF. The CDR3, as DNA: TGTGCCAGTAGATCAGGGAGGACAGGGGCGCTCACAGATACGCAGTATTTT.

The rearrangement links TRBV2 to TRBJ2-3; 10 nucleotides agree with TRBD2. This CDR3 contains 13 residues. Germline-derived CDR1 and CDR2 are SNHLY and FYNNEI. V lost 10 bases to trimming and J lost 1 base; unmatched junction nucleotides: 2. The CDR3 sequence: CAITSGGTDTQYF. For the CDR3, the DNA is TGTGCCATAACTAGCGGGGGCACAGATACGCAGTATTTT.

This chain links TRBV5-1 with TRBJ2-1, with a possible D match to TRBD1 (6 bases). Germline assignment: CDR1 SGHRS and CDR2 YFSETQ. Trimming pared 7 bases from V and 9 bases from J, leaving 17 bases between. The CDR3 length is 13 residues. The CDR3, as DNA: TGCGCCAGCTCTCGGGACAAGACCGCTGAGCAGTTCTTC. Translating it yields CASSRDKTAEQFF.

The CDR3 loop is CASSEAFGRVGQPQHF. For the CDR3, the DNA is TGTGCCAGCAGTGAAGCGTTCGGGAGGGTAGGACAGCCCCAGCATTTT. V and J are TRBV6-1 and TRBJ1-5; D not certain. Trimming took 0 bases from V and 7 from J, leaving 16 bases between them. This CDR3 spans 16 amino acids. Germline V gene sequence: CDR1 MNHNS, CDR2 SASEGT.